Below, 25 T cell receptor beta chains from the same sample are listed, as sequenced in a study of vaccination and CD4 T cells after COVID-19. As to treatment: roughly ten-day PBMC culture with coronavirus spike peptide pools or control peptides (ViraFEST assay). The Oncomine TCR Beta short-read assay generated sequence data from the DNA of cultured CD4+ T cells. Via MiXCR, TCRdb re-called the PCR reads, giving one row per CDR3 protein. The table records thousands of distinct CDR3 sequences, about 59% of them present only once. Their antigens remain unidentified. This sample comprised cultured CD4+ T cells from blood, obtained after SARS-CoV-2 vaccination. Receptor source: a human donor with COVID-19.

This chain uses TRBV6-1 with TRBJ2-5, with a possible D match to TRBD2 (7 bases). The germline V gene has CDR1 MNHNS and CDR2 SASEGT. V lost 8 bases and J lost 2, with 15 bases in between. CDR3 size: 14 residues. The DNA for the CDR3 is TGTGCCAGCGAGGGGGGGGGGAGTCAAGAGACCCAGTACTTC. Translated: CASEGGGSQETQYF.

The chain links TRBV6-1 to TRBJ1-4, with D perhaps TRBD1 (6 bases). This CDR3 has 12 residues. With 9 bases removed from V and 8 bases from J, the gap between germline ends came to 13 bases. Germline CDR1 MNHNS, CDR2 SASEGT. Here the CDR3 reads CASRGLGEKLFF. In DNA, the CDR3 is TGTGCCAGTCGGGGGCTGGGGGAAAAACTGTTTTTT.

This clonotype was seen only a few times. The rearrangement joins TRBV20-1 to TRBJ2-6; no definite D call. The V end lost 3 bases, the J end lost 2 bases, and 8 bases lay between the germline ends. Germline V lookup: CDR1 DFQATT, CDR2 SNEGSKA (reference sequence). This CDR3 contains 14 residues. The CDR3 DNA follows: TGCAGTGCTAGTGCCCAGACTGGGGCCAACGTCCTGACTTTC. Translating gives CSASAQTGANVLTF.

This chain uses TRBV20-1 with TRBJ2-5; TRBD2 is a possible D gene (6 bases). The CDR3 totals 13 residues. The V gene's germline CDR1 is DFQATT and CDR2 SNEGSKA (reference sequence). V lost 3 bases and J lost 4, with 12 bases in between. The CDR3: CSASPLARETQYF. CDR3 bases: TGCAGTGCTAGCCCCCTAGCGAGAGAGACCCAGTACTTC.

The chain recombines TRBV20-1 with TRBJ1-5; D not resolved. Trimming took 1 base from V and 2 from J, leaving 9 bases between them. CDR1 and CDR2 (germline): DFQATT, SNEGSKA (reference sequence). The CDR3 is made up of 14 amino acids. The CDR3 loop reads CSARGPAGNQPQHF. In nucleotides, the CDR3 is TGCAGTGCTAGAGGCCCGGCGGGCAATCAGCCCCAGCATTTT.

The V gene is TRBV6-1, the J gene TRBJ1-5; tentatively, D is TRBD1 (5 bases). This CDR3 comprises 14 residues. The V gene lost 8 bases and the J gene lost 5 bases, with 16 bases spanning the gap. Germline loops: CDR1 MNHNS, CDR2 SASEGT. CDR3 in DNA: TGTGCCAGCCGGTGGACGGACACCTATCAGCCCCAGCATTTT. Encoded protein: CASRWTDTYQPQHF.

The V and J genes are TRBV11-3 and TRBJ1-6; TRBD1 might be the D (6 bases). Trimming shortened V by 2 bases and J by 10 bases, and 6 bases separated the two germline ends. CDR1 and CDR2 (germline): SGHNT, YENEEA. This CDR3 contains 12 residues. CDR3 DNA sequence: TGTGCCAGCAGCTTACAGGGGTCACCCCTCCACTTT. Protein sequence: CASSLQGSPLHF.

The sample holds a few counts of this clonotype. The chain joins TRBV20-1 to TRBJ1-6; unclear D gene. Germline CDR1 DFQATT, CDR2 SNEGSKA (reference sequence). The ends were cut back, 0 bases at V and 7 bases at J, with 4 bases in the middle. The CDR3 has 12 residues. In DNA, the CDR3 is TGCAGTGCTAGAGAGGCCAATTCACCCCTCCACTTT. Translation gives CSAREANSPLHF.

This clonotype was observed a single time. This rearrangement joins TRBV24-1 to TRBJ2-5, with D perhaps matching TRBD1 (5 bases). The V end was cut by 7 bases, the J end by 4 bases, with 15 bases between. CDR3 length equals 14 residues. The germline V gene encodes CDR1 KGHDR and CDR2 SFDVKD. The CDR3 sequence: CATSDSGAGETQYF. CDR3 nucleotide sequence: TGTGCCACCAGCGACTCTGGGGCTGGAGAGACCCAGTACTTC.

The chain carries TRBV20-1 and TRBJ1-5, with 11 bases identical to TRBD1. The germline CDR1 and CDR2 sequences are DFQATT and SNEGSKA (reference sequence). This CDR3 is built from 17 residues. After removal of 1 base from V and 5 bases from J, the junction contained 10 bases not matched to a gene. The CDR3 sequence is CSARGHTGQGAHQPQHF. The CDR3 nucleotides are TGCAGTGCTAGAGGCCATACCGGACAGGGGGCTCATCAGCCCCAGCATTTT.

This chain joins TRBV28 and TRBJ1-5; D possibly corresponds to TRBD1 (5 bases). Germline V lookup: CDR1 MDHEN, CDR2 SYDVKM. The V end lost 5 bases, the J end lost 4 bases, and 9 bases lay between the germline ends. The CDR3 has 13 residues. The CDR3 nucleotides are TGTGCCAGCAGTCCGGGACTTAATCAGCCCCAGCATTTT. Its translation is CASSPGLNQPQHF. Filled out from reference TRBV28 and TRBJ1-5, the complete variable domain reads DVKVTQSSRYLVKRTGEKVFLECVQDMDHENMFWYRQDPGLGLRLIYFSYDVKMKEKGDIPEGYSVSREKKERFSLILESASTNQTSMYLCASSPGLNQPQHFGDGTRLSIL.

The chain recombines TRBV6-1 with TRBJ1-6; 12 bases agree with TRBD1. The CDR3 runs to 18 residues. The V gene's germline CDR1 is MNHNS and CDR2 SASEGT. The junction had 16 bases not matched to a gene; V was cut back by 6 bases and J by 10 bases. CDR3 amino acids: CASSRGGTGGIIGSPLHF. In DNA form, the CDR3 reads TGTGCCAGCAGCCGGGGGGGGACAGGGGGCATTATCGGATCACCCCTCCACTTT.

This clonotype was seen once. This chain uses TRBV20-1 with TRBJ2-7; TRBD1 agrees at 9 bases. The CDR3 is 12 amino acids. V was clipped by 4 bases and J by 4 bases; unmatched bases: 2. Germline V gene data show CDR1 as DFQATT and CDR2 as SNEGSKA (reference sequence). The CDR3 protein is CSATDRGYEQYF. CDR3 in DNA: TGCAGTGCTACGGACAGGGGATACGAGCAGTACTTC.

This clonotype appeared once. The rearrangement links TRBV10-2 to TRBJ1-1; the D gene is possibly TRBD1 (5 bases). V was clipped by 2 bases and J by 5 bases, with 15 bases between them. CDR1 is WSHSY, CDR2 SAAADI, per germline. The CDR3 runs to 15 residues. CDR3 residues: CASSEAQGSGTEAFF. The CDR3 bases are TGCGCCAGCAGTGAGGCGCAGGGAAGCGGAACTGAAGCTTTCTTT.

Judged by abundance, this clonotype is medium-sized. The V call is TRBV21-1, the J call TRBJ1-6; the table assigns TRBD1, which was not confirmed against the DNA. TRBV21-1 is a recognized pseudogene. The CDR3 consists of 17 residues. This CDR3 reads CASSKVRGGPYNSPLHF. CDR3 nucleotide sequence: TGTGCCAGCAGCAAAGTGCGAGGGGGCCCCTATAATTCACCCCTCCACTTT.

The V call is TRBV6-1, the J call TRBJ2-7, with 7 bases identical to TRBD1. In germline, CDR1 is MNHNS, CDR2 SASEGT. The CDR3 is 16 amino acids. V gave up 6 bases and J gave up 1 base; unmatched junction bases: 12. This chain's CDR3 is CASSWVTGVGSYEQYF. In DNA form, the CDR3 reads TGTGCCAGCAGCTGGGTCACAGGGGTCGGATCCTACGAGCAGTACTTC.

The rearrangement links TRBV2 to TRBJ1-1, with 10 positions matching TRBD1. After removal of 3 bases from V and 5 bases from J, the junction contained 9 bases not matched to a gene. The germline V gene has CDR1 SNHLY and CDR2 FYNNEI. The CDR3 covers 16 residues. CDR3 in DNA: TGTGCCAGCAGTGACGGGGACAGGGGACGAGGTACTGAAGCTTTCTTT. Amino acids: CASSDGDRGRGTEAFF.

The rearrangement uses TRBV24-1 and TRBJ2-3, with 12 bases that match TRBD1. Germline loops: CDR1 KGHDR, CDR2 SFDVKD. Trimming took 4 bases from V and 4 from J; bases not matched to a gene: 8. This CDR3 has 17 residues. This CDR3 is CATSDPQGQGAADTQYF. Here the CDR3 DNA reads TGTGCCACCAGTGACCCTCAGGGACAGGGGGCGGCAGATACGCAGTATTTT.

By its share, this clonotype is medium-sized. This chain uses TRBV7-8 with TRBJ2-6; D gene uncertain. Trimming removed 6 bases at V and 1 base at J, with 4 bases between. The CDR3 has 13 amino acids. Per germline, CDR1 SGHVS and CDR2 FQNEAQ. CDR3 amino acids: CASRTSGANVLTF. For the CDR3, the DNA is TGTGCCAGCAGGACATCTGGGGCCAACGTCCTGACTTTC.

This clonotype was observed a few times. The chain joins TRBV6-1 to TRBJ1-2; 7 bases are a match to TRBD1. The CDR3 extends over 13 amino acids. Germline V lookup: CDR1 MNHNS, CDR2 SASEGT. V shed 3 bases, J shed 7 bases, and the junction held 5 bases outside the gene matches. This chain's CDR3 is CASSDEGALGYTF. The CDR3 DNA is TGTGCCAGCAGTGACGAGGGGGCGCTTGGCTACACCTTC.

This clonotype is large (0.1 to 1%) by share. This sequence joins TRBV11-3 and TRBJ2-4; D gene ambiguous. The CDR3 totals 12 residues. Germline V CDR1 and CDR2: SGHNT, YENEEA. Trimming took off 5 bases at V and 11 bases at J, with 13 bases between the two ends. Written as DNA, the CDR3 is TGTGCCAGCAGCATCATAGCCCCTTTTCAGTACTTC. Its protein is CASSIIAPFQYF.

The chain joins TRBV19 to TRBJ1-1, with a weak D call TRBD1 (5 bases). The length of the CDR3 is 16 residues. V was cut by 1 base and J by 3 bases, with 15 bases left in between. CDR1 and CDR2 (germline): LNHDA, SQIVND (reference sequence). The CDR3: CASSIGVGVGDTEAFF. The CDR3 DNA reads as TGTGCCAGTAGTATAGGTGTCGGGGTAGGGGACACTGAAGCTTTCTTT.

This clonotype was counted between two and nine times. Its ends do not fully match the called genes, so a read error is possible. This chain uses TRBV19 with TRBJ1-1; D is possibly TRBD1 (6 bases). CDR3 length: 13 residues. Germline V lookup: CDR1 LNHDA, CDR2 SQIVND (reference sequence). DNA for the CDR3: TGTGCCAGTAGTCTGACAGGTGTGACTGTAGCTTTCTTT. It is translated as CASSLTGVTVAFF.

The rearrangement uses TRBV19 and TRBJ2-1; 11 bases map to TRBD1. CDR1 and CDR2 (germline): LNHDA, SQIVND (reference sequence). The CDR3 runs 15 residues. J lost 7 bases, V lost 5 bases, and 7 bases had no gene match. The chain's CDR3 is CASSQGQGAWNEQFF. The CDR3 DNA follows: TGTGCCAGTAGTCAAGGACAGGGGGCTTGGAATGAGCAGTTCTTC. Filled out from reference TRBV19 and TRBJ2-1, the complete variable domain reads DGGITQSPKYLFRKEGQNVTLSCEQNLNHDAMYWYRQDPGQGLRLIYYSQIVNDFQKGDIAEGYSVSREKKESFPLTVTSAQKNPTAFYLCASSQGQGAWNEQFFGPGTRLTVL.

The chain links TRBV7-9 to TRBJ2-5; D possibly uses TRBD1 or TRBD2 (6 bases each). This CDR3 region has 16 residues. The ends were cut back, 4 bases at V and 1 base at J, with 16 bases in the middle. Germline V gene data show CDR1 as SEHNR and CDR2 as FQNEAQ (reference sequence). The CDR3 DNA sequence: TGTGCCAGCAGCTCATCGGGGGCGACGATCCAAGAGACCCAGTACTTC. Translated: CASSSSGATIQETQYF.